The clone carrying this T cell receptor beta chain appeared many times. This entry comes from a study of neurological immune-mediated disorders. CDR1 MNHEY and CDR2 SMNVEV come from the germline V gene (reference sequence). The CDR3 contains 14 residues. After removal of 7 bases from V and 3 bases from J, the junction contained 7 bases not matched to a gene. Libraries used 2 million unsorted PBMCs kept frozen in RNAlater. TCRdb itself ran the 5' RACE reads through MiXCR, one entry per CDR3 protein. The sample lists under 80,000 distinct CDR3 sequences, around 5.2% occurring once. This clonotype originated in a woman in her twenties or thirties with multiple sclerosis. The sample consisted of PBMCs. This chain joins TRBV27 and TRBJ2-7; 9 nucleotides align to TRBD1. CDR3 sequence: CASNSGQGYYEQYF. The CDR3 region has the DNA TGTGCCAGCAATTCAGGACAGGGGTACTACGAGCAGTACTTC.